These T cell receptor beta chains were read from a single sample in a study of blood T cell repertoires in COVID-19. Produced via immunoSEQ multiplex PCR; TCRdb's table is partial and in-frame only. The sample has some 31,000 clones; around 85% are singletons. The sequencing input was peripheral blood. These receptors were taken from a man aged 70-80 years with COVID-19, enrolled during active disease. Both conserved end residues are part of each CDR3. The D gene is left open where the match is weak. Clone size appears in some rows only: once, few, many, or a class for an expanded clone.

abundance,v_gene,d_gene,j_gene,CDR3aa,CDR3nt
NA,TRBV3-1/TRBV3-2,NA,TRBJ2-3,CASSQGGRPDTQYF,TGTGCCAGCAGCCAGGGCGGGCGCCCAGATACGCAGTATTTT
NA,TRBV5-1,TRBD2,TRBJ2-3,CASSLAATSGLSYTDTQYF,TGCGCCAGCAGCTTGGCGGCGACTAGCGGATTATCATACACAGATACGCAGTATTTT
NA,TRBV27,NA,TRBJ2-7,CASSPSGLGGEQYF,TGTGCCAGCAGTCCCTCGGGGTTGGGAGGCGAGCAGTACTTC
NA,TRBV28,NA,TRBJ1-6,CASSLSSYNSPLHF,TGTGCCAGCAGTTTGAGCTCCTATAATTCACCCCTCCACTTT
NA,TRBV19,NA,TRBJ2-4,CASTQGVRLAKNIQYF,TGTGCCAGTACCCAAGGGGTCAGGCTAGCCAAAAACATTCAGTACTTC
NA,TRBV7-2,NA,TRBJ2-1,CASSRLSSGGNEQFF,TGTGCCAGCAGCCGTTTATCCTCCGGGGGCAATGAGCAGTTCTTC
NA,TRBV27,NA,TRBJ2-7,CASSSGEVYEQYF,TGTGCCAGCAGTTCGGGGGAGGTCTACGAGCAGTACTTC
NA,TRBV19,NA,TRBJ2-1,CASSIVAGQFYNEQFF,TGTGCCAGTAGTATCGTGGCAGGGCAATTCTACAATGAGCAGTTCTTC
NA,TRBV30,NA,TRBJ1-2,CAWSPRGTHYGYTF,TGTGCCTGGAGCCCTCGCGGGACCCACTATGGCTACACCTTC
NA,TRBV7-9,TRBD1,TRBJ1-2,CASSLAGTGEDYGYTF,TGTGCCAGCAGCTTAGCGGGGACAGGGGAGGACTATGGCTACACCTTC
once,TRBV7-2,NA,TRBJ2-5,CASSRQPETQYF,TGTGCCAGCAGCCGACAGCCAGAGACCCAGTACTTC
NA,TRBV28,NA,TRBJ2-3,CASSFLGGRRTDTQYF,TGTGCCAGCAGTTTCCTCGGTGGCAGGCGCACAGATACGCAGTATTTT
NA,TRBV5-1,NA,TRBJ2-7,CASRGRRLSYEQYF,TGCGCCAGCAGGGGTCGGCGACTATCCTACGAGCAGTACTTC